The clone carrying this T cell receptor (beta chain) was observed a handful of times. Its matching antigen is unknown. Sequencing was performed with immunoSEQ multiplex PCR; in TCRdb, only in-frame clones are kept and a portion is missing. The sample contains roughly 30,000 clones, 79% of which appear only once. This record belongs to a study of STAT5B mutations in CD4+ large granular lymphocyte leukemia. Study-level points and caveats: CD4-sorted patient repertoires seemed more clonal than healthy CD4+ repertoires.

Germline CDR1 reads LNHDA; CDR2 reads SQIVND (reference sequence). The V end lost 2 bases, the J end lost 2 bases, and 5 bases lay between the germline ends. The CDR3 totals 13 residues. The sample comprised CD4+ T cells from blood buffy coats. This rearrangement joins TRBV19 to TRBJ2-3; D is uncertain. The origin of this receptor is a human donor in good health. In DNA, the CDR3 is TGTGCCAGTAGTATAACCAACACAGATACGCAGTATTTT. This gives the protein CASSITNTDTQYF.